The present TCR beta chain was sequenced within a study of shared clonotypes between healthy human individuals. For the study at large: Donor composition was two women and three men, aged 18 to 49.

This CDR3 region has 13 residues. Per germline, CDR1 SGHRS and CDR2 YFSETQ. V dropped 0 bases and J dropped 4 bases, with 5 bases sitting between them. Sequencing was performed with immunoSEQ multiplex PCR; in TCRdb, only in-frame clones are kept and a portion is missing. The sample contains about 490,000 clones, about 79% of which appear only once. The V and J genes are TRBV5-1 and TRBJ1-5; D gene uncertain. The sequence derives from a woman in her thirties or forties in good health. Some clones in this sample may be carry-over from other donors' samples. Sequenced input: PBMCs. Here the CDR3 DNA reads TGCGCCAGCAGCTTGGATCAGAATCAGCCCCAGCATTTT. This sequence encodes CASSLDQNQPQHF.